This TCR beta chain was sequenced in a study of cytomegalovirus exposure and HLA in healthy donors. Germline V gene sequence: CDR1 SGHVS, CDR2 FQNEAQ. Trimming stripped 5 bases from V and 1 base from J, with 9 bases between. The CDR3 runs to 13 residues. 60 Vbeta and 13 Jbeta primers were used in PCR. Sequenced by immunoSEQ multiplex PCR; TCRdb stores in-frame clones only, minus some. The top ten hold 1.4% to 1.5% of the sample, which has about 120,000 clones, approximately 80% seen once. The chain links TRBV7-8 to TRBJ2-7; weak D call: TRBD1 (6 bases). The sample comprised PBMCs. This clonotype was obtained from a young woman in good health and CMV-seronegative. DNA for the CDR3: TGTGCCAGCAGCGAGGGGGTTTCCTACGAGCAGTACTTC. This translates into CASSEGVSYEQYF.